The 30 T cell receptor beta chains in this list originate from one sample, sequenced in a study of cytomegalovirus exposure and HLA in healthy donors. It was with 60 Vbeta and 13 Jbeta primers that the PCR ran. The repertoire was sequenced with immunoSEQ multiplex PCR; TCRdb's copy has only in-frame clones and lacks some. The sample includes 95,000 to 150,000 clones, approximately 78% seen only once; the top ten take 6.5% to 9%. Sequenced: PBMCs. The source is a woman between 40 and 50 years old in good health and CMV-seropositive.

The J gene is TRBJ2-7, the V gene TRBV5-1; 7 bases line up with TRBD1. V was pared by 0 bases and J by 0 bases, with 3 bases of the junction left unmatched. The CDR3 has 15 residues. Germline CDR1 SGHRS, CDR2 YFSETQ. The CDR3 DNA reads as TGCGCCAGCAGCTTGGGGGACAGCTCCTCCTACGAGCAGTACTTC. Its protein product is CASSLGDSSSYEQYF.

The chain combines TRBV5-4 with TRBJ1-4; perhaps TRBD1 as D (5 bases). V lost 3 bases to trimming and J lost 0 bases, with 18 bases between them. The CDR3 has 18 residues. Per germline, CDR1 SGHNT and CDR2 YYREEE (reference sequence). The CDR3 sequence is CASSSTPGLRATNEKLFF. CDR3 sequence (DNA): TGTGCCAGCAGCTCTACCCCGGGACTCAGGGCAACTAATGAAAAACTGTTTTTT.

This chain joins TRBV10-3 and TRBJ1-1; 10 bases fit TRBD1. V trimming: 6 bases; J trimming: 3 bases; junction bases outside the gene matches: 16. The CDR3 has 18 residues. Germline CDR1 is ENHRY and CDR2 is SYGVKD. The CDR3 DNA reads TGTGCCATCAGACCATCCACCGGGACAGGGGACGATTACACTGAAGCTTTCTTT. Its translation is CAIRPSTGTGDDYTEAFF.

The CDR3 sequence: CASSMEGPSTNEKLFF. DNA for the CDR3: TGTGCCAGCTCAATGGAGGGTCCCTCAACTAATGAAAAACTGTTTTTT. V usage is TRBV18 and J usage is TRBJ1-4, with D hard to call. This CDR3 spans 16 amino acids. V lost 5 bases and J lost 0, with 13 bases in between. Looked up from germline, CDR1 is KGHSH and CDR2 is LQKENI.

The chain couples TRBV5-4 to TRBJ2-5; D may be TRBD1 (6 bases). Germline loops: CDR1 SGHNT, CDR2 YYREEE (reference sequence). The CDR3 has 13 residues. V lost 5 bases, J lost 2 bases, and 10 bases lay in between. The CDR3 region is CASRLGQQETQYF. The CDR3 nucleotides read TGTGCCAGCAGACTTGGACAGCAAGAGACCCAGTACTTC. The whole variable domain, remainder taken from reference TRBV5-4 and TRBJ2-5, is ETGVTQSPTHLIKTRGQQVTLRCSSQSGHNTVSWYQQALGQGPQFIFQYYREEENGRGNFPPRFSGLQFPNYSSELNVNALELDDSALYLCASRLGQQETQYFGPGTRLLVL.

The chain carries TRBV7-9 and TRBJ2-1, with 8 bases aligning to TRBD2. V lost 4 bases, J lost 5 bases, and 4 bases stayed unmatched. The germline CDR1 and CDR2 sequences are SEHNR and FQNEAQ (reference sequence). The CDR3 loop spans 14 amino acids. CDR3 nucleotides: TGTGCCAGCAGCTGGGGACTAGACAACAATGAGCAGTTCTTC. It codes for CASSWGLDNNEQFF.

The rearrangement links TRBV5-6 to TRBJ1-2; the D gene is possibly TRBD1 (5 bases). Germline CDR1 reads SGHDT; CDR2 reads YYEEEE. The V and J ends lost 4 bases and 8 bases respectively, with 15 bases between them. This CDR3 has 13 amino acids. The CDR3 DNA sequence: TGTGCCAGCAGCCCAAGACAGACCGAGGGCTACACCTTC. Protein sequence: CASSPRQTEGYTF. The full variable domain, rest sourced from reference TRBV5-6 and TRBJ1-2, is DAGVTQSPTHLIKTRGQQVTLRCSPKSGHDTVSWYQQALGQGPQFIFQYYEEEERQRGNFPDRFSGHQFPNYSSELNVNALLLGDSALYLCASSPRQTEGYTFGSGTRLTVV.

The chain couples TRBV6-4 to TRBJ2-3; weak D call: TRBD2 (7 bases). This CDR3 comprises 15 residues. Germline V gene data show CDR1 as MRHNA and CDR2 as SNTAGT. With 6 bases removed from V and 9 bases from J, the gap between germline ends came to 22 bases. CDR3 nucleotides: TGTGCCAGCAGGCGGGGGCAGTTCTGCCTCTCGACGCAGTATTTT. It is translated as CASRRGQFCLSTQYF.

This chain links TRBV4-3 with TRBJ2-5, with D perhaps matching TRBD1 (5 bases). Germline V gene data show CDR1 as LGHNA and CDR2 as YSLEER. Trimming took 1 base from V and 4 from J, leaving 7 bases between them. The CDR3 loop spans 13 amino acids. In DNA form, the CDR3 reads TGCGCCAGCAGCCAAGGCAGGGTAGAGACCCAGTACTTC. It encodes CASSQGRVETQYF.

This clone was observed a single time. V and J are TRBV4-1 and TRBJ1-1; D is perhaps TRBD1 (5 bases). The germline V and J ends were trimmed by 1 base and 0 bases, with 9 bases remaining between them. From germline, CDR1 is MGHRA and CDR2 YSYEKL. CDR3 size: 15 residues. The CDR3 DNA is TGCGCCAGCAGCCAAGTGGGGGGGGTGAACACTGAAGCTTTCTTT. Amino acids: CASSQVGGVNTEAFF.

Turning to this clone: Germline is not matched at one junction end, which may reflect a read error. This rearrangement joins TRBV4-2 to TRBJ2-3; D gene uncertain. The CDR3 covers 15 residues. Germline CDR1 is LGHNA and CDR2 is YNFKEQ. The DNA for the CDR3 is TGTGCCAGCAGCCAAGATTTGGCTAGTCAAGATGCGCAGTATTTT. This sequence encodes CASSQDLASQDAQYF.

Only a few counts were recorded for this clone. V is TRBV4-2 and J is TRBJ1-1, with D uncertain. The length of the CDR3 is 12 residues. Trimming took 0 bases from V and 6 from J, leaving 5 bases between them. Looked up from germline, CDR1 is LGHNA and CDR2 is YNFKEQ. The CDR3 spells CASSQDQAEAFF. CDR3 sequence (DNA): TGTGCCAGCAGCCAAGATCAGGCTGAAGCTTTCTTT.

This clone occurred once. The chain carries TRBV5-1 and TRBJ1-1, with 10 positions matching TRBD1. The CDR3 is made up of 13 amino acids. V dropped 4 bases and J dropped 5; count of bases not matched to a gene: 2. Germline lookup yields CDR1 SGHRS and CDR2 YFSETQ. The CDR3 region is CASSQDRGTEAFF. The DNA for the CDR3 is TGCGCCAGCAGCCAGGACAGGGGGACTGAAGCTTTCTTT.

This clone was detected only a few times. This chain uses TRBV9 with TRBJ2-5; D call uncertain. CDR1 and CDR2 (germline): SGDLS, YYNGEE. The V end lost 2 bases, the J end lost 2 bases, and 16 bases lay between the germline ends. CDR3 length equals 16 residues. CDR3 protein: CASSVQVTSMQETQYF. For the CDR3, the DNA is TGTGCCAGCAGCGTCCAGGTGACCTCGATGCAAGAGACCCAGTACTTC.

CDR3 bases: TGTGCCAGCAGGACTGGGAGATCGGGTGAGCAGTTCTTC. Protein sequence: CASRTGRSGEQFF. J is TRBJ2-1 and V is TRBV6-5, with D possibly matching TRBD2 (5 bases). The CDR3 consists of 13 residues. V lost 6 bases to trimming and J lost 9 bases, with 15 bases between them. The germline V gene encodes CDR1 MNHEY and CDR2 SVGAGI.

The chain carries TRBV6-5 and TRBJ2-7; TRBD1 matches 7 bases. The V and J ends lost 5 bases and 3 bases, in that order; junction bases with no gene match: 7. This CDR3 has 14 amino acids. Per germline, CDR1 MNHEY and CDR2 SVGAGI. CDR3 amino acids: CASSRGTVHYEQYF. CDR3 DNA: TGTGCCAGCAGTCGTGGGACAGTTCACTACGAGCAGTACTTC.

This clone appeared a few times. This chain links TRBV19 with TRBJ1-2; maybe TRBD1 (5 bases). V dropped 3 bases and J dropped 3 bases, with 14 bases sitting between them. This CDR3 spans 15 amino acids. The germline CDR1 and CDR2 sequences are LNHDA and SQIVND (reference sequence). CDR3 region: CASSITGVGDYGYTF. CDR3 nucleotides: TGTGCCAGTAGTATTACAGGCGTTGGAGACTATGGCTACACCTTC.

This clone has only a few counts. The chain combines TRBV7-9 with TRBJ2-1, with 8 bases lining up with TRBD2. The CDR3 length is 15 residues. Germline-derived CDR1 and CDR2 are SEHNR and FQNEAQ (reference sequence). J gave up 3 bases and V 5 bases, and 6 bases lay outside the gene matches. The CDR3 region has the DNA TGTGCCAGCAGCCCAGCGGGGGTTAGCTACAATGAGCAGTTCTTC. This encodes CASSPAGVSYNEQFF. Together with reference TRBV7-9 and TRBJ2-1, the CDR3 gives the full variable domain: DTGVSQNPRHKITKRGQNVTFRCDPISEHNRLYWYRQTLGQGPEFLTYFQNEAQLEKSRLLSDRFSAERPKGSFSTLEIQRTEQGDSAMYLCASSPAGVSYNEQFFGPGTRLTVL.

This clone was counted once. The J gene is TRBJ2-3, the V gene TRBV7-6; 7 nucleotides agree with TRBD1. Trimming removed 5 bases from V and 4 bases from J; junction bases left unmatched: 3. Germline values: CDR1 SGHVS, CDR2 FNYEAQ. This CDR3 has 13 amino acids. The CDR3 sequence is CASSDQGADTQYF. CDR3 bases: TGTGCCAGCAGCGACCAGGGGGCAGATACGCAGTATTTT.

V usage is TRBV5-1 and J usage is TRBJ2-7, with unresolved D. V lost 0 bases to trimming and J lost 0 bases, with 7 bases between them. The CDR3 is made up of 14 amino acids. CDR1 and CDR2 from the germline V gene are SGHRS and YFSETQ. CDR3 sequence (DNA): TGCGCCAGCAGCTTGGACACCACCTCCTACGAGCAGTACTTC. Its translation is CASSLDTTSYEQYF.

J is TRBJ1-5 and V is TRBV6-4, with 7 bases matching TRBD1. The germline CDR1 and CDR2 sequences are MRHNA and SNTAGT. Trimming at V came to 6 bases and at J to 2 bases, leaving 4 bases not matched to a gene. CDR3 length: 14 amino acids. CDR3 residues: CASSSTGGNQPQHF. The CDR3 DNA follows: TGTGCCAGCAGCTCAACAGGGGGCAATCAGCCCCAGCATTTT.

V gene TRBV7-2 combines with J gene TRBJ2-7, with 7 bases matching TRBD2. Germline loops: CDR1 SGHTA, CDR2 FQGNSA. Trimming at V came to 3 bases and at J to 0 bases, leaving 17 bases not matched to a gene. The CDR3 contains 19 residues. This CDR3 reads CASSFKPQGGSGDSYEQYF. The CDR3 DNA is TGTGCCAGCAGCTTTAAGCCTCAGGGTGGAAGCGGGGACTCCTACGAGCAGTACTTC.

The chain joins TRBV7-2 to TRBJ1-1; D gene ambiguous. V was shortened by 5 bases and J by 8 bases, with 9 bases between the two germline ends. Germline V gene sequence: CDR1 SGHTA, CDR2 FQGNSA. The CDR3 loop spans 11 amino acids. This chain's CDR3 is CASSMAFEAFF. The CDR3 DNA reads as TGTGCCAGCAGCATGGCCTTCGAAGCTTTCTTT.

This clone occurred a few times. CDR3 bases: TGCGCCAGCAGCCAAGGTGCTGCGGAGACCCAGTACTTC. It encodes CASSQGAAETQYF. The J gene is TRBJ2-5, the V gene TRBV4-3, with unresolved D. Trimming took 1 base from V and 5 from J, leaving 8 bases between them. Germline V lookup: CDR1 LGHNA, CDR2 YSLEER. CDR3 length equals 13 residues.

The genes are TRBV10-3 and TRBJ2-7, with D possibly matching TRBD1 (6 bases). Between the trimmed V and J ends, which lost 0 bases and 3 bases, there was a span of 9 bases. Germline V gives CDR1 ENHRY, CDR2 SYGVKD. The CDR3 sequence is 14 residues long. As DNA, the CDR3 is TGTGCCATCAGTGAGTCAACGGGACACTACGAGCAGTACTTC. Protein product: CAISESTGHYEQYF.

This clone occurred once. V and J are TRBV7-3 and TRBJ2-5, with 8 bases aligning to TRBD1. With the DNA end fitting TRBJ2-7 better, the J assignment may be wrong. This CDR3 is built from 14 residues. The germline gives CDR1 SGHTA, CDR2 FQGTGA. Written as DNA, the CDR3 is TGTGCCAGCAGCTTAACCCCAACAGGGGGCGAGCAGTACTTC. Translating gives CASSLTPTGGEQYF.

The chain joins TRBV9 to TRBJ2-5, with 7 bases that match TRBD2. This CDR3 is 14 amino acids long. Germline-derived CDR1 and CDR2 are SGDLS and YYNGEE. V was clipped by 1 base and J by 7 bases; unmatched bases: 7. Written as DNA, the CDR3 is TGTGCCAGCAGCGTAATGGGCGGGGAGGGGACCCAGTACTTC. Amino acid sequence: CASSVMGGEGTQYF.

The chain uses TRBV2 and TRBJ1-5; no definite D call. Trimming cost V 1 base and J 7 bases, with 8 bases left between them. The germline CDR1 and CDR2 sequences are SNHLY and FYNNEI. The CDR3 length is 13 residues. This CDR3 reads CASSEESRQPQHF. The CDR3 region has the DNA TGTGCCAGCAGTGAAGAGTCCCGGCAGCCCCAGCATTTT.

The chain is built from TRBV2 and TRBJ1-5, with D perhaps TRBD1 (5 bases). V was shortened by 2 bases and J by 7 bases, with 12 bases between the two germline ends. The CDR3 covers 14 residues. The germline CDR1 and CDR2 sequences are SNHLY and FYNNEI. The CDR3 sequence: CASSEQGLKQPQHF. DNA of the CDR3: TGTGCCAGCAGTGAACAGGGCCTAAAGCAGCCCCAGCATTTT.

For this clone: An end of the junction differs from the germline gene, which may be a read error. This chain uses TRBV6-1 with TRBJ1-2, with D possibly matching TRBD1 (6 bases). The CDR3 covers 15 residues. Germline V lookup: CDR1 MNHNS, CDR2 SASEGT. CDR3 coding DNA: TGTGTCAGCAGTGAACCCACAGGGCTCGGCTATGGCTACACCTTC. It translates to CVSSEPTGLGYGYTF.